Presented here are 23 T cell receptor beta chains from one specimen sequenced in a study of Graves' ophthalmopathy and Graves' hyperthyroidism. Amplifying from RNA transcripts, the study obtained TCR beta CDR3 regions. After a first-round RT-PCR with HTBI primers, a second-round multiplex PCR was run. TCRdb reprocessed the multiplex PCR reads via MiXCR and lists one record per CDR3 protein. Of 650,000 to 900,000 distinct CDR3 sequences listed, roughly two fifths are singletons. Sequencing used peripheral blood. Source of these receptors: an adult man with Graves' ophthalmopathy.

The rearrangement joins TRBV2 to TRBJ1-1; D may be TRBD1 (6 bases). The CDR3 has 16 amino acids. V lost 5 bases and J lost 1, with 17 bases in between. The germline CDR1 and CDR2 sequences are SNHLY and FYNNEI. The CDR3 reads CASSFRGGRANTEAFF. DNA for the CDR3: TGTGCCAGCAGTTTTCGGGGGGGCCGAGCGAACACTGAAGCTTTCTTT.

V is TRBV25-1 and J is TRBJ1-6; no firm D call. Germline V gives CDR1 MGHDK, CDR2 SYGVNS. V lost 7 bases and J lost 6, with 19 bases in between. The CDR3 is made up of 16 amino acids. The CDR3 bases are TGTGCCAGCATTCAGCGGAGCCTATCCAGTAATTCACCCCTCCACTTT. Amino acids: CASIQRSLSSNSPLHF.

In the case of this clonotype: Without the conserved terminal phenylalanine or tryptophan, this CDR3 likely stems from a read error. The V call is TRBV11-2, the J call TRBJ2-5, with D hard to call. This CDR3 region has 12 residues. Germline values: CDR1 SGHAT, CDR2 FQNNGV. V shed 5 bases and J shed 10 bases, with 14 bases lying between them. CDR3 in amino acids: CASSPGAWDQYC. CDR3 bases: TGTGCCAGCAGCCCAGGCGCCTGGGACCAGTACTGC.

This clonotype has just a few counts. The V call is TRBV7-6, the J call TRBJ1-4; weak D call: TRBD1 (5 bases). V lost 5 bases and J 1 base, leaving 14 bases between the germline ends. CDR1 and CDR2 from the germline V gene are SGHVS and FNYEAQ. The CDR3 is 16 amino acids. For the CDR3, the DNA is TGTGCCAGCAGCATTGGGACGGCAGGAACTAATGAAAAACTGTTTTTT. Translating gives CASSIGTAGTNEKLFF.

This clonotype was detected ten times or more. This chain joins TRBV15 and TRBJ2-5, with D unresolved. The V end lost 3 bases, the J end lost 1 base, and 0 bases lay between the germline ends. This CDR3 spans 11 amino acids. Germline V gives CDR1 LNHNV, CDR2 YYDKDF (reference sequence). The DNA for the CDR3 is TGTGCCACCAGCAGCCAAGAGACCCAGTACTTC. Amino acid sequence: CATSSQETQYF.

This clonotype was seen at least ten times. This rearrangement joins TRBV7-9 to TRBJ1-6, with D hard to call. Per germline, CDR1 SEHNR and CDR2 FQNEAQ (reference sequence). Trimming stripped 4 bases from V and 10 bases from J, with 11 bases between. The CDR3 loop spans 13 amino acids. The CDR3 here is CASSSSLKSPLHF. CDR3 DNA: TGTGCCAGCAGCTCCTCGCTCAAGTCACCCCTCCACTTT.

The V and J genes are TRBV25-1 and TRBJ1-1; 9 positions agree with TRBD1. The ends lost 6 bases at V and 4 bases at J; junction bases unmatched: 6. CDR3 size: 14 residues. Germline-derived CDR1 and CDR2 are MGHDK and SYGVNS. The CDR3 DNA reads as TGTGCCAGCAGGCGAACAGGGGGCTTCACTGAAGCTTTCTTT. It encodes CASRRTGGFTEAFF. The full variable domain, with the rest looked up from reference TRBV25-1 and TRBJ1-1, is EADIYQTPRYLVIGTGKKITLECSQTMGHDKMYWYQQDPGMELHLIHYSYGVNSTEKGDLSSESTVSRIRTEHFPLTLESARPSHTSQYLCASRRTGGFTEAFFGQGTRLTVV.

Details on this clonotype: The germline gene is not matched at one end of the junction; a read error may be the cause. This chain links TRBV10-3 with TRBJ2-7; a possible D gene is TRBD1 (5 bases). There are 16 residues in the CDR3. Germline CDR1 is ENHRY and CDR2 is SYGVKD. In DNA, the CDR3 is TGTGCCAGCAGTTACTCGAACGCAGGGTACCCCTACGAGCAGTACTTC. It encodes CASSYSNAGYPYEQYF.

The chain links TRBV24-1 to TRBJ2-3, with 10 bases fitting TRBD2. The CDR3 runs 17 residues. From germline, CDR1 is KGHDR and CDR2 SFDVKD. The junction had 5 bases not matched to a gene; V was cut back by 0 bases and J by 3 bases. The CDR3 sequence is CATSDLMASGSTDTQYF. CDR3 coding DNA: TGTGCCACCAGTGATTTGATGGCTAGCGGGAGTACAGATACGCAGTATTTT.

This clonotype appeared a few times. The chain employs TRBV7-9 and TRBJ2-2; D uncertain. Germline CDR1 is SEHNR and CDR2 is FQNEAQ (reference sequence). There are 14 residues in the CDR3. V gave up 8 bases and J gave up 2 bases, with 12 bases separating them. The CDR3 bases are TGTGCCAGCGAAAGGGCACCCAACACCGGGGAGCTGTTTTTT. Translated: CASERAPNTGELFF.

This clonotype was recorded a few times. V usage is TRBV29-1 and J usage is TRBJ2-2; D is unresolved. Trimming left V 0 bases short and J 5 bases short, with 10 bases between. CDR3 length: 14 residues. In germline, CDR1 is SQVTM, CDR2 ANQGSEA. CDR3 sequence: CSVEDRRVTGELFF. The CDR3 DNA reads as TGCAGCGTTGAAGATCGAAGAGTTACCGGGGAGCTGTTTTTT.

As for this clonotype: Likely a read error: the CDR3 ends without its conserved phenylalanine or tryptophan. The DNA is left out, because the CDR3 cannot be placed on it with certainty; the CDR3 is given as TCRdb lists it. The rearrangement links TRBV7-9 to TRBJ2-5; the table calls TRBD1, which could not be checked here. CDR1 is SEHNR and CDR2 is FQNEAQ in the germline V gene (reference sequence). The CDR3 totals 8 residues, both ends included. This chain's CDR3 is CASSLGNR.

This clonotype has a single count. In nucleotides, the CDR3 is TGTGCCAGCAGTAGGACAGCAACCTCCTACGAGCAGTACTTC. This encodes CASSRTATSYEQYF. J is TRBJ2-7 and V is TRBV7-6, with D maybe TRBD1 (6 bases). Per the germline V gene, CDR1 is SGHVS and CDR2 is FNYEAQ. The CDR3 extends over 14 amino acids. Between the trimmed V and J ends, which lost 6 bases and 0 bases, there was a span of 12 bases.

This clonotype showed up just a few times. A read error is possible here, since a much larger clone lies one base away. The rearrangement links TRBV10-3 to TRBJ1-2, with 8 bases lining up with TRBD1. Germline CDR1 ENHRY, CDR2 SYGVKD. This CDR3 is 15 amino acids long. The CDR3 loop reads CAISAQGQGSYGYAF. The CDR3 DNA reads TGTGCCATCAGTGCCCAAGGACAGGGTAGTTATGGCTACGCCTTC.

This clonotype has a handful of counts. This sequence joins TRBV7-2 and TRBJ2-5, with D unclear. CDR1 and CDR2 (germline): SGHTA, FQGNSA. This CDR3 region has 14 residues. V lost 1 base and J 5 bases, leaving 11 bases between the germline ends. Written as DNA, the CDR3 is TGTGCCAGCAGCTTAGGATTTCTCGGGGAGACCCAGTACTTC. It codes for CASSLGFLGETQYF.

The V gene is TRBV10-2, the J gene TRBJ1-2; D gene uncertain. Trimming removed 0 bases at V and 7 bases at J, with 6 bases between. This CDR3 has 12 residues. Germline loops: CDR1 WSHSY, CDR2 SAAADI. CDR3 protein: CASSESLGGYTF. In DNA, the CDR3 is TGCGCCAGCAGTGAGTCCCTCGGTGGCTACACCTTC.

The chain carries TRBV15 and TRBJ1-2; D is perhaps TRBD1 (5 bases). The CDR3 is 14 residues long. The V gene's germline CDR1 is LNHNV and CDR2 YYDKDF (reference sequence). Trimming pared 10 bases from V and 8 bases from J, leaving 23 bases between. CDR3: CASSPSGPTQGYTF. The CDR3 DNA reads as TGTGCCAGCTCACCCTCAGGGCCCACGCAGGGCTACACCTTC.

The chain employs TRBV12-5 and TRBJ1-4; D is ambiguous. The CDR3 is 13 residues long. Germline CDR1 and CDR2: LGHNT and FRNRAP. V gave up 5 bases and J gave up 6 bases, with 10 bases separating them. The CDR3 sequence: CASGAMWDEKLFF. The CDR3 nucleotides read TGTGCTAGTGGTGCGATGTGGGATGAAAAACTGTTTTTT.

At least ten counts were recorded for this clonotype. V and J are TRBV11-2 and TRBJ2-7, with D tentatively TRBD1 or TRBD2 (5 bases each). Trimming stripped 8 bases from V and 1 base from J, with 9 bases between. The CDR3 length is 12 residues. In germline, CDR1 is SGHAT, CDR2 FQNNGV. CDR3 sequence: CASGDLSYEQYF. Here the CDR3 DNA reads TGTGCCAGCGGGGACCTGTCCTACGAGCAGTACTTC.

The chain links TRBV7-9 to TRBJ1-2; D is uncertain. The CDR3 length is 16 residues. V was trimmed by 5 bases and J by 0 bases, leaving 16 bases between them. In germline, CDR1 is SEHNR, CDR2 FQNEAQ (reference sequence). The CDR3 loop is CASSPGGGEANYGYTF. The CDR3 region has the DNA TGTGCCAGCAGCCCCGGAGGAGGCGAAGCTAACTATGGCTACACCTTC.

This clonotype was recorded a few times. The CDR3 loop reads CASSISLQETQYF. Written as DNA, the CDR3 is TGTGCCAGTAGTATCAGCCTCCAAGAGACCCAGTACTTC. The V gene is TRBV19, the J gene TRBJ2-5; D call uncertain. V was clipped by 3 bases and J by 1 base, with 6 bases between them. The CDR3 has 13 amino acids. Per the germline V gene, CDR1 is LNHDA and CDR2 is SQIVND (reference sequence).

The chain employs TRBV10-1 and TRBJ1-2, with D unresolved. The length of the CDR3 is 12 residues. Germline-derived CDR1 and CDR2 are WNHNN and SYGVQD (reference sequence). Between the trimmed V and J ends, which lost 3 bases and 8 bases, there was a span of 10 bases. Here the CDR3 DNA reads TGCGCCAGCAGTGATCGGGCGAAAGGCTACACCTTC. This sequence encodes CASSDRAKGYTF.

The chain joins TRBV24-1 to TRBJ1-5; no clear D. Germline V gives CDR1 KGHDR, CDR2 SFDVKD. This CDR3 is built from 13 residues. V was pared by 11 bases and J by 3 bases, with 13 bases between. The CDR3: CASGGLDNQPQHF. As DNA, the CDR3 is TGTGCCAGTGGAGGGTTGGACAATCAGCCCCAGCATTTT.